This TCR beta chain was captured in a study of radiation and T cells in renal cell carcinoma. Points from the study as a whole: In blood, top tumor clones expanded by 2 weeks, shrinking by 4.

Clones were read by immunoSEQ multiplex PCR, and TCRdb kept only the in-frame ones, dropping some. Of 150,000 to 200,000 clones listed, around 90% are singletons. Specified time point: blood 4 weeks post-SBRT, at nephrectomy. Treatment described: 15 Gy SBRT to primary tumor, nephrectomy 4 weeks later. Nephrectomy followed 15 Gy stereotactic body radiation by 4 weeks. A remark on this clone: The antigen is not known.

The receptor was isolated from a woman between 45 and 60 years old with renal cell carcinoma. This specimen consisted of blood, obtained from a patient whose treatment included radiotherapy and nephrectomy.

This CDR3 is CAISDRGEEQFF. Here the CDR3 DNA reads TGTGCCATCAGTGATAGGGGGGAAGAGCAGTTCTTC. The rearrangement links TRBV10-3 to TRBJ2-1; either TRBD1 or TRBD2 may supply D (6 bases each). Trimming stripped 3 bases from V and 10 bases from J, with 10 bases between. The germline gives CDR1 ENHRY, CDR2 SYGVKD. The CDR3 contains 12 residues.